This TCR beta chain derives from a study of shared clonotypes between healthy human individuals. Repertoires were generated with immunoSEQ multiplex PCR, while TCRdb's copy carries only in-frame clones and drops some. The repertoire has about 680,000 clones, around 72% of them found once; the top ten carry less than 2%. Trimming left V 1 base short and J 5 bases short, with 20 bases between. This CDR3 contains 17 residues. Germline V gene lookup returns CDR1 MGHRA and CDR2 YSYEKL. Sample: memory CD4+ T cells sorted from blood. Documented subset: CD45RA-negative fraction. The chain has TRBV4-1 and TRBJ1-1, with a tentative D call TRBD1 (5 bases). This sequence originates from a woman in her 30s in good health. CDR3 region: CASSQVLRGRRGTEAFF. The CDR3 bases are TGCGCCAGCAGCCAAGTTCTTCGGGGCCGAAGGGGTACTGAAGCTTTCTTT.